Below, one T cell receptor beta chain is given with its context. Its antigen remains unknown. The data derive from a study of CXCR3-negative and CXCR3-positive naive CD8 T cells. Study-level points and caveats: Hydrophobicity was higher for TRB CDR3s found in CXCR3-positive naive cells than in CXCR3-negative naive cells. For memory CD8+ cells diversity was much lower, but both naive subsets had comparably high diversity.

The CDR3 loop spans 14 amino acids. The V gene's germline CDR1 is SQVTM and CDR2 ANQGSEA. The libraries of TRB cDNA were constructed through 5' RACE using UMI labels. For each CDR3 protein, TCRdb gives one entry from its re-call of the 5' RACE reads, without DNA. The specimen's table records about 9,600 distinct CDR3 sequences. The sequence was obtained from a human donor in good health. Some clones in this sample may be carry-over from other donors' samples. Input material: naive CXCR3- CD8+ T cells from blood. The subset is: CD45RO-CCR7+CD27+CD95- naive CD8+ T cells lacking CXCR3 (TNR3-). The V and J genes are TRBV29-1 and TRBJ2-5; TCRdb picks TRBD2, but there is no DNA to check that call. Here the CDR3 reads CSVEGGLALETQYF.